This T cell receptor beta chain was recorded in a study of cytomegalovirus exposure and HLA in healthy donors. This CDR3 region has 14 residues. Per the germline V gene, CDR1 is MGHRA and CDR2 is YSYEKL. V was pared by 4 bases and J by 5 bases, with 14 bases between. This clone has just a few counts. PCR used 60 Vbeta primers and 13 Jbeta primers. Sequenced by immunoSEQ multiplex PCR; TCRdb stores in-frame clones only, minus some. Among some 150,000 clones listed, about 75% were seen once. This TCR came from a male donor in good health and CMV-seronegative. J is TRBJ2-5 and V is TRBV4-1; weak D call: TRBD1 (5 bases). Sequencing input: PBMCs. Here the CDR3 DNA reads TGCGCCAGCAGCCGCTCAGGGAATCAGGAGACCCAGTACTTC. It yields the protein CASSRSGNQETQYF.